The 22 T cell receptor beta chains reported below all come from one sample, sequenced in a study of blood T cell repertoires in COVID-19. This table comes from immunoSEQ multiplex PCR, and its TCRdb copy is limited to in-frame clones, with some not included. The table has 80,000 to 95,000 clones, roughly 80% seen once; the top ten hold 15% to 20%. Material for sequencing was peripheral blood. The source is an elderly woman with active or convalescent COVID-19.

The V call is TRBV5-1, the J call TRBJ2-5; no firm D call. Trimming shortened V by 0 bases and J by 5 bases, and 11 bases separated the two germline ends. Germline loops: CDR1 SGHRS, CDR2 YFSETQ. This CDR3 comprises 14 residues. The CDR3, as DNA: TGCGCCAGCAGCTTGGACCCGCAGGTCGAGACCCAGTACTTC. Protein product: CASSLDPQVETQYF.

The V and J genes are TRBV25-1 and TRBJ1-2, with a possible D match to TRBD1 (6 bases). The germline V gene encodes CDR1 MGHDK and CDR2 SYGVNS. The CDR3 contains 12 residues. V lost 7 bases and J lost 4, with 10 bases in between. The CDR3 spells CASKLTGYGYTF. The DNA for the CDR3 is TGTGCCAGCAAGCTGACAGGCTATGGCTACACCTTC.

The chain links TRBV2 to TRBJ1-5; D ambiguous. Trimming removed 5 bases from V and 2 bases from J, with 10 bases in between. CDR3 size: 14 residues. Germline-derived CDR1 and CDR2 are SNHLY and FYNNEI. The CDR3: CASSWGEGNQPQHF. The DNA for the CDR3 is TGTGCCAGCAGTTGGGGAGAGGGCAATCAGCCCCAGCATTTT. The whole variable domain, remainder taken from reference TRBV2 and TRBJ1-5, is EPEVTQTPSHQVTQMGQEVILRCVPISNHLYFYWYRQILGQKVEFLVSFYNNEISEKSEIFDDQFSVERPDGSNFTLKIRSTKLEDSAMYFCASSWGEGNQPQHFGDGTRLSIL.

The chain employs TRBV5-8 and TRBJ1-5; no reliable D call. Germline-derived CDR1 and CDR2 are SGHTS and YDEGEE. Trimming stripped 4 bases from V and 1 base from J, with 15 bases between. CDR3 length equals 16 residues. The CDR3 protein is CASSPGSGFSNQPQHF. CDR3 DNA: TGTGCCAGCAGCCCCGGATCGGGATTCAGCAATCAGCCCCAGCATTTT.

The V and J genes are TRBV19 and TRBJ1-5; a possible D gene is TRBD1 (5 bases). V lost 7 bases and J 4 bases, leaving 8 bases between the germline ends. The CDR3 is 12 amino acids. Germline V gene lookup returns CDR1 LNHDA and CDR2 SQIVND (reference sequence). CDR3 nucleotide sequence: TGTGCCAGTAAAGGGGATAATCAGCCCCAGCATTTT. Residues: CASKGDNQPQHF.

The genes are TRBV30 and TRBJ2-1, with a tentative D call TRBD2 (6 bases). Germline assignment: CDR1 GTSNPN and CDR2 SVGIG (reference sequence). V dropped 0 bases and J dropped 8 bases, with 14 bases sitting between them. The CDR3 is 14 residues long. The CDR3 is CAWSVGGGEDEQFF. The CDR3 nucleotides read TGTGCCTGGAGTGTGGGGGGAGGTGAGGATGAGCAGTTCTTC. The full variable domain, in which reference TRBV30 and TRBJ2-1 provide the parts outside the CDR3, is SQTIHQWPATLVQPVGSPLSLECTVEGTSNPNLYWYRQAAGRGLQLLFYSVGIGQISSEVPQNLSASRPQDRQFILSSKKLLLSDSGFYLCAWSVGGGEDEQFFGPGTRLTVL.

This chain joins TRBV6-5 and TRBJ2-5; TRBD2 might be the D (6 bases). V gave up 2 bases and J gave up 5 bases, with 12 bases separating them. The germline gives CDR1 MNHEY, CDR2 SVGAGI. The CDR3 consists of 14 residues. The DNA of the CDR3 is TGTGCCAGCAGTTACGAACTAGGAGGGGAGACCCAGTACTTC. Encoded protein: CASSYELGGETQYF.

J is TRBJ2-7 and V is TRBV7-3, with D perhaps matching TRBD2 (5 bases). V shed 3 bases and J shed 7 bases, with 7 bases lying between them. There are 11 residues in the CDR3. From germline, CDR1 is SGHTA and CDR2 FQGTGA. The CDR3 DNA reads as TGTGCCAGCAGCTTCCCGGGGGAGCAGTACTTC. Translated: CASSFPGEQYF.

This clone appeared a single time. This chain links TRBV2 with TRBJ1-6; maybe TRBD1 (5 bases). The CDR3 totals 14 residues. V lost 6 bases and J lost 7, with 13 bases in between. The germline V gene encodes CDR1 SNHLY and CDR2 FYNNEI. For the CDR3, the DNA is TGTGCCAGCAGGGGGCCAGCCCAAAATTCACCCCTCCACTTT. Encoded protein: CASRGPAQNSPLHF.

The chain carries TRBV6-2 or TRBV6-3 and TRBJ2-1; 9 positions match TRBD2. V was pared by 0 bases and J by 5 bases, with 5 bases of the junction left unmatched. CDR3 length: 16 amino acids. Germline CDR1 is MNHEY and CDR2 is SVGEGT. The DNA of the CDR3 is TGTGCCAGCAGTTACTCGGCGGGGGGGATTAACAATGAGCAGTTCTTC. This translates into CASSYSAGGINNEQFF.

This clone has only one observation. This specimen includes other DNA sequences encoding the same CDR3. This chain links TRBV10-3 with TRBJ1-5; TRBD1 aligns across 10 bases. There are 15 residues in the CDR3. The V gene's germline CDR1 is ENHRY and CDR2 SYGVKD. The J segment lost 1 base and the V segment lost 6 bases, leaving 3 bases of the junction unmatched. CDR3 sequence: CAISGTGDSNQPQHF. CDR3 nucleotides: TGTGCCATCAGCGGGACAGGGGACAGCAATCAGCCCCAGCATTTT.

The chain carries TRBV9 and TRBJ2-7; 8 nucleotides align to TRBD2. The CDR3 runs 14 residues. With 4 bases clipped from V and 2 bases from J, the junction kept 5 bases outside the gene matches. CDR1 is SGDLS, CDR2 YYNGEE, per germline. Here the CDR3 reads CASSLSGSPYEQYF. For the CDR3, the DNA is TGTGCCAGCAGCCTGAGCGGGAGTCCCTACGAGCAGTACTTC.

The chain has TRBV19 and TRBJ2-1; D is possibly TRBD1 (6 bases). Trimming took off 4 bases at V and 9 bases at J, with 13 bases between the two ends. The CDR3 covers 13 residues. The V gene's germline CDR1 is LNHDA and CDR2 SQIVND (reference sequence). CDR3 residues: CASSNTGKGEQFF. The CDR3 region has the DNA TGTGCCAGTAGTAATACAGGGAAGGGTGAGCAGTTCTTC.

The chain combines TRBV6-2 or TRBV6-3 with TRBJ1-1; 7 nucleotides align to TRBD1. V lost 6 bases to trimming and J lost 4 bases; unmatched junction nucleotides: 8. The CDR3 loop spans 14 amino acids. From germline, CDR1 is MNHEY and CDR2 SVGEGT. The CDR3 sequence: CASSLQGTITEAFF. DNA for the CDR3: TGTGCCAGCAGCCTACAGGGGACAATCACTGAAGCTTTCTTT.

This chain connects TRBV11-3 to TRBJ2-5; D is possibly TRBD2 (7 bases). Germline V gives CDR1 SGHNT, CDR2 YENEEA. V was clipped by 1 base and J by 5 bases, with 17 bases between them. The length of the CDR3 is 16 residues. Written as DNA, the CDR3 is TGTGCCAGCAGCTTAGGGGGGGGCAGTGCTTGGGAGACCCAGTACTTC. Translating gives CASSLGGGSAWETQYF.

The gene calls are TRBV14 and TRBJ1-1, with TRBD1 matching over 10 bases. Per the germline V gene, CDR1 is SGHDN and CDR2 is FVKESK. The CDR3 has 13 amino acids. Trimming removed 0 bases from V and 13 bases from J; junction bases left unmatched: 5. CDR3 loop: CASSQDRGTGVFF. The CDR3 DNA is TGTGCCAGCAGCCAAGATCGTGGGACAGGGGTTTTCTTT.

The chain joins TRBV5-4 to TRBJ2-1, with D possibly TRBD1 on 6 matching bases. CDR1 and CDR2 (germline): SGHNT, YYREEE (reference sequence). The V and J ends lost 4 bases and 13 bases respectively, with 18 bases between them. This CDR3 region has 13 residues. The CDR3 nucleotides are TGTGCCAGCAGCCCGAGGCAGGGGAAAGGTCAGTTCTTC. Amino acid sequence: CASSPRQGKGQFF. Full variable domain (rest looked up from reference TRBV5-4 and TRBJ2-1): ETGVTQSPTHLIKTRGQQVTLRCSSQSGHNTVSWYQQALGQGPQFIFQYYREEENGRGNFPPRFSGLQFPNYSSELNVNALELDDSALYLCASSPRQGKGQFFGPGTRLTVL.

This rearrangement joins TRBV3-1 (or the pseudogene TRBV3-2) to TRBJ2-2, with D hard to call. The CDR3 is made up of 17 amino acids. Germline CDR1 and CDR2: LGHDT and YNNKEL (reference sequence). V lost 5 bases to trimming and J lost 1 base, with 17 bases between them. The CDR3 is CASSSIDSTMNTGELFF. CDR3 DNA: TGTGCCAGCAGCTCTATCGATTCTACTATGAACACCGGGGAGCTGTTTTTT.

This clone occurred once. The rearrangement joins TRBV19 to TRBJ2-3; a possible D gene is TRBD1 (6 bases). Germline V gives CDR1 LNHDA, CDR2 SQIVND (reference sequence). V dropped 3 bases and J dropped 11 bases, with 18 bases sitting between them. The CDR3 runs 14 residues. The CDR3 protein is CASSINPQGSGQYF. CDR3 DNA sequence: TGTGCCAGTAGTATTAATCCCCAGGGGTCGGGGCAGTATTTT. Drawing the rest from reference TRBV19 and TRBJ2-3, the complete variable domain is DGGITQSPKYLFRKEGQNVTLSCEQNLNHDAMYWYRQDPGQGLRLIYYSQIVNDFQKGDIAEGYSVSREKKESFPLTVTSAQKNPTAFYLCASSINPQGSGQYFGPGTRLTVL.

CDR3 DNA sequence: TGTGCCAGCAGCTCCCAAACCGGACAGCGCTACACCTTC. This encodes CASSSQTGQRYTF. V gene TRBV7-2 combines with J gene TRBJ1-2; tentative D call: TRBD1 (6 bases). The CDR3 runs 13 residues. The germline gives CDR1 SGHTA, CDR2 FQGNSA. V lost 4 bases and J lost 9, with 15 bases in between.

The chain has TRBV10-3 and TRBJ1-1, with D maybe TRBD1 (5 bases). The germline V gene has CDR1 ENHRY and CDR2 SYGVKD. Trimming took off 10 bases at V and 0 bases at J, with 9 bases between the two ends. The CDR3 extends over 12 amino acids. The CDR3 protein is CATRAMNTEAFF. CDR3 coding DNA: TGTGCCACCAGGGCCATGAACACTGAAGCTTTCTTT.

The chain employs TRBV16 and TRBJ2-2; D remains unclear. Germline CDR1 is KGHSY and CDR2 is FQNENV. CDR3 length equals 13 residues. With 4 bases removed from V and 8 bases from J, the gap between germline ends came to 11 bases. The DNA of the CDR3 is TGTGCCAGCAGCCTCACTTCTCCGGGGGAGCTGTTTTTT. This sequence encodes CASSLTSPGELFF.